This is a list of T cell receptor beta chains from one sample in a study of blood T cell repertoires in COVID-19. TCRdb's table, derived via immunoSEQ multiplex PCR, lists solely in-frame clones and lacks some. The sample lists around 230,000 clones; around four fifths were seen once. The sample comprised peripheral blood. The receptors stem from a woman aged 45-65 years with acute or convalescent COVID-19. The CDR3 runs from the conserved cysteine through the conserved F or W. Fields, in order: D gene, J gene, CDR3 length, V gene, clone size, CDR3 DNA, CDR3 protein. The D gene is left open where the match is weak. Clone size is stated in some rows and not others, as once, few, many or a class when expanded.

TRBD2 | TRBJ2-1 | 16 | TRBV9 | once | TGTGCCAGCAGCGTCGCGAGCGGGAGTAGGTCCAATGAGCAGTTCTTC | CASSVASGSRSNEQFF
NA | TRBJ2-1 | 14 | TRBV2 | NA | TGTGCCAGTATAGGACAGAAAGGAGACAATGAGCAGTTCTTC | CASIGQKGDNEQFF
NA | TRBJ2-1 | 13 | TRBV7-3 | NA | TGTGCCAGCAGCCCCCGTCCTGACAATGAGCAGTTCTTC | CASSPRPDNEQFF
NA | TRBJ2-7 | 14 | TRBV6-4 | NA | TGTGCCAGCAACCGGGACATTAGTAGTTCTGAGCAGTACTTC | CASNRDISSSEQYF
NA | TRBJ2-2 | 16 | TRBV5-1 | NA | TGCGCCAGCAGTTTTATTGGGGGCGCGAACACCGGGGAGCTGTTTTTT | CASSFIGGANTGELFF
NA | TRBJ2-1 | 14 | TRBV10-3 | NA | TGTGCCATCCCCGGCGGGTCACTGTACAATGAGCAGTTCTTC | CAIPGGSLYNEQFF
NA | TRBJ2-1 | 15 | TRBV5-1 | NA | TGCGCCAGCAGCCGTACTAAGGGGGTTACCAATGAGCAGTTCTTC | CASSRTKGVTNEQFF
NA | TRBJ2-5 | 14 | TRBV6-5 | NA | TGTGCCAGCACCGATACGGGGGAGCGGGAGACCCAGTACTTC | CASTDTGERETQYF
NA | TRBJ2-7 | 14 | TRBV5-5 | once | TGTGCCAGCAGCTTTACCCCCGGGGTAGACGAGCAGTACTTC | CASSFTPGVDEQYF
TRBD1 | TRBJ2-4 | 16 | TRBV19 | NA | TGTGCCAGTAGTACAAACAGAGGACAGGGTATAAACATTCAGTACTTC | CASSTNRGQGINIQYF
TRBD1 | TRBJ1-1 | 15 | TRBV27 | NA | TGTGCCAGCAGTACTCGGACAGGGGGGGACACTGAAGCTTTCTTT | CASSTRTGGDTEAFF
NA | TRBJ2-7 | 14 | TRBV30 | NA | TGTGCCTGGAGTGGCCTGGGAGTGAACTACGAGCAGTACTTC | CAWSGLGVNYEQYF
TRBD1 | TRBJ1-1 | 14 | TRBV24-1 | NA | TGTGCCACCAGTGGGGGACAGAGGAACACTGAAGCTTTCTTT | CATSGGQRNTEAFF
TRBD2 | TRBJ2-7 | 16 | TRBV5-5 | NA | TGTGCCAGCAGCCTAAACCCTAGCGGGACTAGCTACGAGCAGTACTTC | CASSLNPSGTSYEQYF
NA | TRBJ2-3 | 16 | TRBV27 | once | TGTGCCAGCAGCACCGTTTCTACAGGGAAGACAGATACGCAGTATTTT | CASSTVSTGKTDTQYF
TRBD1 | TRBJ2-1 | 18 | TRBV13 | NA | TGTGCCAGCAGCTTGCTCCGGACAGGGAGCAGGTCCTACAATGAGCAGTTCTTC | CASSLLRTGSRSYNEQFF
NA | TRBJ2-7 | 14 | TRBV6-1 | NA | TGTGCCAGCAGTGAATTTGGGCAGGGTCGCGAGCAGTACTTC | CASSEFGQGREQYF
TRBD2 | TRBJ2-7 | 15 | TRBV6-5 | NA | TGTGCCAGCAGTCCCGAGGCGCTAGCGGGAGTACGGAAGTACTTC | CASSPEALAGVRKYF
TRBD2 | TRBJ2-5 | 15 | TRBV28 | NA | TGTGCCAGCAGAGGACTAGCGGGAGGGCAAGAGACCCAGTACTTC | CASRGLAGGQETQYF
NA | TRBJ2-3 | 15 | TRBV4-1 | NA | TGCGCCAGCAGCCAAGACCCCGGGAGCACAGATACGCAGTATTTT | CASSQDPGSTDTQYF
TRBD1 | TRBJ2-7 | 14 | TRBV28 | NA | TGTGCCACCAACTATCAGGGGGCATCCTACGAGCAGTACTTC | CATNYQGASYEQYF
TRBD1 | TRBJ2-7 | 16 | TRBV5-6 | NA | TGTGCCAGCAGCTTGGTTAGGGGGCCCCGCTCCTACGAGCAGTACTTC | CASSLVRGPRSYEQYF
NA | TRBJ1-2 | 13 | TRBV19 | NA | TGTGCCAGTAGTCAAATTCAGGGCTATGGCTACACCTTC | CASSQIQGYGYTF
NA | TRBJ2-3 | 13 | TRBV2 | NA | TGTGCCAGCAGGGACACGGGTTTAGATACGCAGTATTTT | CASRDTGLDTQYF
NA | TRBJ1-1 | 13 | TRBV11-2 | NA | TGTGCCAGCAGCTTAGCAGTCGGAGCTGAAGCTTTCTTT | CASSLAVGAEAFF
NA | TRBJ1-2 | 13 | TRBV27 | NA | TGTGCCAGCAGCTTAAGGGGGGGGTATGGCTACACCTTC | CASSLRGGYGYTF
NA | TRBJ1-1 | 15 | TRBV18 | NA | TGTGCCAGCTCGATGGGGGCACCCTGGGAATCTGAAGCTTTCTTT | CASSMGAPWESEAFF
TRBD2 | TRBJ2-2 | 20 | TRBV6-1 | once | TGTGCCAGCAGTGAACGGCCGCGACTAGCGGGATTGGTAAAGACCGGGGAGCTGTTTTTT | CASSERPRLAGLVKTGELFF
NA | TRBJ1-4 | 14 | TRBV4-1 | NA | TGCGCCAGCAGCCAAGACGAACGGAATGAAAAACTGTTTTTT | CASSQDERNEKLFF
TRBD2 | TRBJ2-1 | 17 | TRBV27 | NA | TGTGCCAGCAGACAGCTCTCACTAGCGGGGATGGACAATGAGCAGTTCTTC | CASRQLSLAGMDNEQFF